The 26 T cell receptor beta chains below come from one sample, sequenced in a study of immune cell composition in non-small cell lung cancer (dated by TCRdb to the late 2010s). The library was made by the immunoSEQ multiplex PCR assay. The source is immuneACCESS, and TCRdb retained only in-frame sequences with V and J called. Part of the clones is not carried over; for the studies checked, unresolved V genes explain less than half of this, and the remainder is unexplained. Counted in this sample were roughly 3,700 clones; less than 80% of them appeared once. The ten largest clones capture roughly 27% of the sample. Sequencing was performed on lung tumor tissue. The receptor set was obtained from a human donor with non-small cell lung cancer.

This clone was seen more than once but under ten times. This sequence joins TRBV5-1 and TRBJ1-1; perhaps TRBD1 as D (5 bases). Germline assignment: CDR1 SGHRS and CDR2 YFSETQ. The CDR3 runs to 14 residues. Trimming took 0 bases from V and 3 from J, leaving 9 bases between them. CDR3 sequence reads: CASSLGQTYTEAFF. As DNA, the CDR3 is TGCGCCAGCAGCTTGGGACAGACCTACACTGAAGCTTTCTTT.

The rearrangement uses TRBV19 and TRBJ2-1, with 8 nucleotides matching TRBD1. There are 16 residues in the CDR3. Losses at the gene ends were 5 bases for V and 3 bases for J; bases not matched to a gene: 9. In germline, CDR1 is LNHDA, CDR2 SQIVND (reference sequence). The CDR3, as DNA: TGTGCCAGTAGTGACCGGGCCGGGACAGGCTACAATGAGCAGTTCTTC. Translated, it gives CASSDRAGTGYNEQFF.

The table lists this clone with a count of one. The chain is built from TRBV19 and TRBJ2-7; 8 positions agree with TRBD2. The CDR3 is 14 amino acids. Germline assignment: CDR1 LNHDA and CDR2 SQIVND (reference sequence). Unmatched junction bases numbered 9, after V lost 8 bases and J lost 3 bases. CDR3 in DNA: TGTGCCAGTCGTGCGGCTAGCGGGTTCTACGAGCAGTACTTC. This sequence encodes CASRAASGFYEQYF.

V gene TRBV4-2 combines with J gene TRBJ2-6, with D possibly being TRBD1 (6 bases). CDR1 LGHNA and CDR2 YNFKEQ come from the germline V gene. V was cut by 4 bases and J by 0 bases, with 16 bases left in between. The CDR3 consists of 18 residues. This CDR3 is CASSLAGRGYSGANVLTF. The CDR3 coding sequence is TGTGCCAGCAGCCTCGCCGGCAGGGGTTACTCTGGGGCCAACGTCCTGACTTTC.

This clone was recorded a few times. This chain joins TRBV27 and TRBJ1-5, with TRBD1 matching over 8 bases. Losses at the gene ends were 6 bases for V and 4 bases for J; bases not matched to a gene: 8. CDR3 size: 15 residues. Germline V gene data show CDR1 as MNHEY and CDR2 as SMNVEV (reference sequence). The CDR3 DNA reads TGTGCCAGCAGAACGCTGACAGGGGCAAATCAGCCCCAGCATTTT. This gives the protein CASRTLTGANQPQHF.

The genes are TRBV9 and TRBJ2-2, with TRBD2 matching 10 bases. V lost 3 bases to trimming and J lost 1 base; unmatched junction nucleotides: 3. Per germline, CDR1 SGDLS and CDR2 YYNGEE. This CDR3 is built from 16 residues. The CDR3 protein is CASSGSGRRNTGELFF. CDR3 sequence (DNA): TGTGCCAGCAGCGGTAGCGGGAGGAGGAACACCGGGGAGCTGTTTTTT.

The CDR3 coding sequence is TGTGCCAGCAGTCGTCAGGGAGGGCAGCCCCAGCATTTT. As protein: CASSRQGGQPQHF. V and J are TRBV6-4 and TRBJ1-5; possible D gene TRBD1, 5 bases. Trimming shortened V by 5 bases and J by 7 bases, and 12 bases separated the two germline ends. There are 13 residues in the CDR3. Germline CDR1 is MRHNA and CDR2 is SNTAGT.

V gene TRBV7-2 combines with J gene TRBJ2-1, with a possible D match to TRBD2 (6 bases). V dropped 5 bases and J dropped 7 bases, with 12 bases sitting between them. Germline V gene sequence: CDR1 SGHTA, CDR2 FQGNSA. The CDR3 totals 13 residues. The CDR3 protein is CASSLSRGNEQFF. CDR3 DNA: TGTGCCAGCAGCCTGAGCCGGGGGAATGAGCAGTTCTTC. The full variable domain, rest sourced from reference TRBV7-2 and TRBJ2-1, is GAGVSQSPSNKVTEKGKDVELRCDPISGHTALYWYRQSLGQGLEFLIYFQGNSAPDKSGLPSDRFSAERTGGSVSTLTIQRTQQEDSAVYLCASSLSRGNEQFFGPGTRLTVL.

The chain recombines TRBV12-5 with TRBJ2-2; 7 positions agree with TRBD1. Germline loops: CDR1 LGHNT, CDR2 FRNRAP. This CDR3 region has 17 residues. With 1 base clipped from V and 0 bases from J, the junction kept 5 bases outside the gene matches. In DNA, the CDR3 is TGTGCTAGTGGTTTGGGACAGGGTCCTACGAACACCGGGGAGCTGTTTTTT. Residues: CASGLGQGPTNTGELFF.

The J gene is TRBJ2-1, the V gene TRBV29-1; D uncertain. Between the trimmed V and J ends, which lost 1 base and 9 bases, there was a span of 7 bases. The V gene's germline CDR1 is SQVTM and CDR2 ANQGSEA. The CDR3 consists of 11 residues. In nucleotides, the CDR3 is TGCAGCGTTGAAGTCAGTTTTGAGCAGTTCTTC. Translation: CSVEVSFEQFF.

The chain combines TRBV7-6 with TRBJ2-5; 7 nucleotides match TRBD2. V was clipped by 3 bases and J by 1 base; unmatched bases: 5. This CDR3 region has 15 residues. Germline CDR1 and CDR2: SGHVS and FNYEAQ. The CDR3 DNA reads as TGTGCCAGCAGCTTTTTACTAGCGACCCAAGAGACCCAGTACTTC. Protein product: CASSFLLATQETQYF.

The rearrangement links TRBV10-3 to TRBJ1-4, with unresolved D. Looked up from germline, CDR1 is ENHRY and CDR2 is SYGVKD. This CDR3 region has 15 residues. Deletions cut 0 bases from V and 5 bases from J, with 10 bases between. The CDR3 loop reads CAISESMNGNEKLFF. CDR3 sequence (DNA): TGTGCCATCAGTGAGTCGATGAACGGGAATGAAAAACTGTTTTTT.

CDR3 residues: CSANRGNEQFF. For the CDR3, the DNA is TGCAGCGCCAACAGGGGGAATGAGCAGTTCTTC. The rearrangement uses TRBV20-1 and TRBJ2-1; 8 nucleotides line up with TRBD1. This CDR3 region has 11 residues. Per the germline V gene, CDR1 is DFQATT and CDR2 is SNEGSKA (reference sequence).

This clone showed up just once. The chain carries TRBV5-6 and TRBJ2-7; possibly TRBD2 for D (6 bases). The V gene lost 0 bases and the J gene lost 0 bases, with 10 bases spanning the gap. The CDR3 loop spans 15 amino acids. Looked up from germline, CDR1 is SGHDT and CDR2 is YYEEEE. The DNA for the CDR3 is TGTGCCAGCAGCTTGGTTAGCGGTATCTCCTACGAGCAGTACTTC. Translation gives CASSLVSGISYEQYF.

This chain joins TRBV4-1 and TRBJ2-7; possible D gene TRBD2, 6 bases. This CDR3 contains 14 residues. Germline V gives CDR1 MGHRA, CDR2 YSYEKL. V was clipped by 2 bases and J by 10 bases, with 18 bases between them. CDR3 DNA sequence: TGCGCCAGCAGCCAATCGTCAAACCGGGACTCTCAGTACTTC. It yields the protein CASSQSSNRDSQYF.

This clone was counted between two and nine times. The V and J genes are TRBV20-1 and TRBJ1-1; 10 positions agree with TRBD1. This CDR3 comprises 11 residues. The germline gives CDR1 DFQATT, CDR2 SNEGSKA (reference sequence). J was trimmed by 6 bases and V by 6 bases; bases with no gene match: 1. The DNA for the CDR3 is TGCAGTGCCGGACAGGGGGCTGAAGCTTTCTTT. Translation gives CSAGQGAEAFF.

This chain connects TRBV28 to TRBJ1-2; 8 bases line up with TRBD1. The junction had 7 bases not matched to a gene; V was cut back by 2 bases and J by 8 bases. Germline V gene lookup returns CDR1 MDHEN and CDR2 SYDVKM. CDR3 size: 14 residues. The CDR3 sequence: CASSLPGTGLGYTF. The CDR3 DNA follows: TGTGCCAGCAGTTTACCCGGGACAGGCCTGGGCTACACCTTC.

The chain is built from TRBV28 and TRBJ2-2; TRBD2 aligns across 10 bases. The trim removed 7 bases at V and 1 base at J, leaving 0 bases unmatched. The length of the CDR3 is 14 residues. Germline CDR1 and CDR2: MDHEN and SYDVKM. The CDR3 loop is CASIAGGNTGELFF. The CDR3 nucleotides read TGTGCCAGCATAGCGGGGGGGAACACCGGGGAGCTGTTTTTT.

V and J are TRBV29-1 and TRBJ2-3, with TRBD1 matching 10 bases. Germline values: CDR1 SQVTM, CDR2 ANQGSEA. This CDR3 is 12 amino acids long. V gave up 7 bases and J gave up 5 bases; unmatched junction bases: 3. CDR3 residues: CSADRGRDTQYF. The CDR3, as DNA: TGCAGCGCCGACAGGGGGCGAGATACGCAGTATTTT.

J is TRBJ2-7 and V is TRBV7-9; the D gene is possibly TRBD1 (6 bases). Germline CDR1 is SEHNR and CDR2 is FQNEAQ (reference sequence). The V end was cut by 7 bases, the J end by 5 bases, with 18 bases between. This CDR3 is 14 amino acids long. The CDR3 spells CASTPPTGPNEQYF. The CDR3, as DNA: TGTGCCAGCACCCCTCCGACAGGCCCAAACGAGCAGTACTTC.

This clone was seen a handful of times. Written as DNA, the CDR3 is TGTGCCAGCAGCTCAACCGGGACAGGGGCTGAAAAACTGTTTTTT. Amino acid sequence: CASSSTGTGAEKLFF. The chain recombines TRBV7-9 with TRBJ1-4, with TRBD1 matching 10 bases. Germline V CDR1 and CDR2: SEHNR, FQNEAQ (reference sequence). Trimming removed 4 bases from V and 7 bases from J; junction bases left unmatched: 6. There are 15 residues in the CDR3.

As regards this clone: At one of its ends the junction is not consistent with the germline gene, which may arise from a read error. J is TRBJ2-2 and V is TRBV7-7, with unresolved D. The germline V gene has CDR1 SSHAT and CDR2 FNYEAQ (reference sequence). This CDR3 has 14 residues. The CDR3 bases are TGTGCTAGCAGCTTACAACGGAGCTCCGGGGAGCTGTTTTTT. Amino acids: CASSLQRSSGELFF. The full variable domain, rest sourced from reference TRBV7-7 and TRBJ2-2, is GAGVSQSPRYKVTKRGQDVTLRCDPISSHATLYWYQQALGQGPEFLTYFNYEAQPDKSGLPSDRFSAERPEGSISTLTIQRTEQRDSAMYRCASSLQRSSGELFFGEGSRLTVL.

The chain links TRBV5-4 to TRBJ2-7; unclear D gene. This CDR3 has 12 amino acids. V was shortened by 2 bases and J by 1 base, with 4 bases between the two germline ends. Germline V lookup: CDR1 SGHNT, CDR2 YYREEE (reference sequence). This chain's CDR3 is CASSLQSYEQYF. The CDR3 region has the DNA TGTGCCAGCAGCTTACAGTCCTACGAGCAGTACTTC.

The gene calls are TRBV14 and TRBJ1-3; D gene unclear. Germline CDR1 is SGHDN and CDR2 is FVKESK. Trimming removed 1 base from V and 0 bases from J, with 7 bases in between. CDR3 length: 15 residues. As DNA, the CDR3 is TGTGCCAGCAGCCAAGGGCGGTCCTCTGGAAACACCATATATTTT. Encoded protein: CASSQGRSSGNTIYF.

This chain links TRBV2 with TRBJ1-2; TRBD1 might be the D (5 bases). CDR1 and CDR2 (germline): SNHLY, FYNNEI. V was cut by 6 bases and J by 8 bases, with 25 bases left in between. The CDR3 spans 16 residues. The CDR3 loop is CASSPYRTPQQGGYTF. CDR3 DNA sequence: TGTGCCAGCAGCCCTTACAGGACCCCTCAGCAAGGAGGCTACACCTTC.

This clone was counted a few times. The rearrangement links TRBV15 to TRBJ1-4, with 7 positions matching TRBD1. V was pared by 5 bases and J by 8 bases, with 11 bases of the junction left unmatched. The CDR3 totals 15 residues. Germline-derived CDR1 and CDR2 are LNHNV and YYDKDF (reference sequence). CDR3 coding DNA: TGTGCCACCAGCCGCCGACAGGGAGGAGGGGAAAAACTGTTTTTT. This gives the protein CATSRRQGGGEKLFF.